The 16 T cell receptor beta chains below come from one sample, sequenced in a study of cytomegalovirus exposure and HLA in healthy donors. Researchers ran the PCR with 60 Vbeta and 13 Jbeta primers. Method: immunoSEQ multiplex PCR; TCRdb's copy keeps in-frame clones and lacks some. Here the sample spans 150,000 to 250,000 clones, around three quarters being singletons. Source material: PBMCs. These receptors were collected from a woman in her twenties or thirties in good health and CMV-seropositive.

The rearrangement links TRBV5-1 to TRBJ2-5; a possible D gene is TRBD1 (5 bases). The CDR3 is 13 residues long. Germline CDR1 and CDR2: SGHRS and YFSETQ. Between the trimmed V and J ends, which lost 7 bases and 12 bases, there was a span of 22 bases. CDR3 nucleotides: TGCGCCAGCTCGGACGCATCTCAGGGAATCAAGTACTTC. This translates into CASSDASQGIKYF.

The chain employs TRBV27 and TRBJ2-5; the match to TRBD1 covers 9 bases. J lost 7 bases, V lost 5 bases, and 14 bases had no gene match. The CDR3 totals 16 residues. Germline V gene data show CDR1 as MNHEY and CDR2 as SMNVEV (reference sequence). This CDR3 reads CASSEEPGQGMGTQYF. For the CDR3, the DNA is TGTGCCAGCAGTGAAGAACCGGGACAGGGAATGGGGACCCAGTACTTC.

The chain couples TRBV4-3 to TRBJ2-7; D perhaps matches TRBD1 (5 bases). The CDR3 contains 15 residues. V gave up 1 base and J gave up 0 bases, with 10 bases separating them. Germline V gives CDR1 LGHNA, CDR2 YSLEER. CDR3 in amino acids: CASSQAKGRSYEQYF. Written as DNA, the CDR3 is TGCGCCAGCAGCCAAGCTAAGGGGCGCTCCTACGAGCAGTACTTC.

This clone occurred a few times. This chain connects TRBV4-1 to TRBJ2-1, with 10 bases matching TRBD2. Germline CDR1 is MGHRA and CDR2 is YSYEKL. J gave up 7 bases and V 3 bases, and 9 bases lay outside the gene matches. CDR3 length equals 16 residues. CDR3 amino acids: CASSQGASGRGNEQFF. The CDR3 DNA reads as TGCGCCAGCAGCCAGGGGGCTAGCGGGAGAGGGAATGAGCAGTTCTTC.

The chain uses TRBV19 and TRBJ2-1; 7 bases are a match to TRBD1. CDR3 size: 14 residues. CDR1 and CDR2 (germline): LNHDA, SQIVND (reference sequence). Trimming removed 6 bases from V and 9 bases from J; junction bases left unmatched: 11. CDR3 sequence (DNA): TGTGCCAGTAGCTACATCGACAGGGCGGGTGAGCAGTTCTTC. Translation: CASSYIDRAGEQFF.

The V call is TRBV11-2, the J call TRBJ2-5; TRBD1 agrees at 7 bases. V shed 1 base, J shed 5 bases, and the junction held 7 bases outside the gene matches. Germline V gives CDR1 SGHAT, CDR2 FQNNGV. CDR3 length: 15 residues. The CDR3 sequence is CASSLGQGMRETQYF. The CDR3 bases are TGTGCCAGCAGCTTAGGACAGGGCATGAGGGAGACCCAGTACTTC.

The J gene is TRBJ1-2, the V gene TRBV18; D perhaps matches TRBD1 (5 bases). Germline V lookup: CDR1 KGHSH, CDR2 LQKENI. The V gene lost 3 bases and the J gene lost 5 bases, with 10 bases spanning the gap. This CDR3 has 13 amino acids. The CDR3 loop reads CASSPPDRYGYTF. In DNA, the CDR3 is TGTGCCAGCTCACCGCCCGACAGATATGGCTACACCTTC.

The chain recombines TRBV7-7 with TRBJ2-7; 10 positions match TRBD2. V lost 6 bases to trimming and J lost 0 bases; unmatched junction nucleotides: 14. Germline V gives CDR1 SSHAT, CDR2 FNYEAQ (reference sequence). The CDR3 loop spans 18 amino acids. CDR3 sequence: CASSLGTSDSTTSYEQYF. As DNA, the CDR3 is TGTGCCAGCAGTCTAGGGACTAGCGACAGCACCACCTCCTACGAGCAGTACTTC.

This clone was detected only a few times. This chain links TRBV4-3 with TRBJ1-3; no firm D call. The CDR3 totals 13 residues. Germline V lookup: CDR1 LGHNA, CDR2 YSLEER. Trimming left V 0 bases short and J 11 bases short, with 11 bases between. The CDR3 loop is CASSQDGDGSIYF. In DNA, the CDR3 is TGCGCCAGCAGCCAAGATGGAGACGGCTCCATATATTTT.

This chain joins TRBV27 and TRBJ1-2; D not certain. The germline gives CDR1 MNHEY, CDR2 SMNVEV (reference sequence). The germline V and J ends were trimmed by 5 bases and 3 bases, with 13 bases remaining between them. The CDR3 extends over 14 amino acids. As DNA, the CDR3 is TGTGCCAGCAGTCCCGGCCCAGACTACTATGGCTACACCTTC. Residues: CASSPGPDYYGYTF.

V usage is TRBV11-2 and J usage is TRBJ2-7; perhaps TRBD1 as D (6 bases). This CDR3 is built from 14 residues. Germline lookup yields CDR1 SGHAT and CDR2 FQNNGV. V lost 5 bases to trimming and J lost 0 bases, with 11 bases between them. As DNA, the CDR3 is TGTGCCAGCAGCCCCAGGGGCACCTCCTACGAGCAGTACTTC. Amino acids: CASSPRGTSYEQYF.

The chain links TRBV13 to TRBJ1-1; perhaps TRBD1 as D (5 bases). Germline V gene sequence: CDR1 PRHDT, CDR2 FYEKMQ (reference sequence). CDR3 length equals 14 residues. The V gene lost 4 bases and the J gene lost 5 bases, with 14 bases spanning the gap. The CDR3 region has the DNA TGTGCCAGCAGCTCCAGCGGGTACAGGACTGAAGCTTTCTTT. This gives the protein CASSSSGYRTEAFF.

The CDR3 loop reads CASSSQGQITGNTIYF. CDR3 sequence (DNA): TGTGCCAGCAGCTCCCAGGGGCAGATCACTGGAAACACCATATATTTT. J is TRBJ1-3 and V is TRBV7-9; D possibly corresponds to TRBD1 (6 bases). The CDR3 totals 16 residues. V shed 4 bases and J shed 2 bases, with 15 bases lying between them. In germline, CDR1 is SEHNR, CDR2 FQNEAQ (reference sequence). Looking up the rest from reference TRBV7-9 and TRBJ1-3 gives the full variable domain: DTGVSQNPRHKITKRGQNVTFRCDPISEHNRLYWYRQTLGQGPEFLTYFQNEAQLEKSRLLSDRFSAERPKGSFSTLEIQRTEQGDSAMYLCASSSQGQITGNTIYFGEGSWLTVV.

The chain joins TRBV10-3 to TRBJ2-2, with 11 bases identical to TRBD2. Unmatched junction bases numbered 12, after V lost 11 bases and J lost 1 base. The CDR3 totals 17 residues. Germline V gene sequence: CDR1 ENHRY, CDR2 SYGVKD. DNA for the CDR3: TGTGCCGGAAGGGGTGGGACTAGCGGTATGAACACCGGGGAGCTGTTTTTT. Translation: CAGRGGTSGMNTGELFF.

This clone showed up just once. The J gene is TRBJ2-1, the V gene TRBV7-9, with D possibly matching TRBD2 (5 bases). Germline V gene data show CDR1 as SEHNR and CDR2 as FQNEAQ (reference sequence). The CDR3 extends over 15 amino acids. Trimming removed 6 bases at V and 6 bases at J, with 18 bases between. The CDR3 DNA reads TGTGCCAGCAGTAGTCCTAGTGCTGGACTCAATGAGCAGTTCTTC. The encoded protein is CASSSPSAGLNEQFF.

The gene calls are TRBV4-1 and TRBJ1-1, with TRBD1 identical over 8 bases. This CDR3 contains 15 residues. CDR1 MGHRA and CDR2 YSYEKL come from the germline V gene. V gave up 1 base and J gave up 2 bases; unmatched junction bases: 3. The CDR3 DNA sequence: TGCGCCAGCAGCCAAGTCGGGACAGGAAACACTGAAGCTTTCTTT. This translates into CASSQVGTGNTEAFF.